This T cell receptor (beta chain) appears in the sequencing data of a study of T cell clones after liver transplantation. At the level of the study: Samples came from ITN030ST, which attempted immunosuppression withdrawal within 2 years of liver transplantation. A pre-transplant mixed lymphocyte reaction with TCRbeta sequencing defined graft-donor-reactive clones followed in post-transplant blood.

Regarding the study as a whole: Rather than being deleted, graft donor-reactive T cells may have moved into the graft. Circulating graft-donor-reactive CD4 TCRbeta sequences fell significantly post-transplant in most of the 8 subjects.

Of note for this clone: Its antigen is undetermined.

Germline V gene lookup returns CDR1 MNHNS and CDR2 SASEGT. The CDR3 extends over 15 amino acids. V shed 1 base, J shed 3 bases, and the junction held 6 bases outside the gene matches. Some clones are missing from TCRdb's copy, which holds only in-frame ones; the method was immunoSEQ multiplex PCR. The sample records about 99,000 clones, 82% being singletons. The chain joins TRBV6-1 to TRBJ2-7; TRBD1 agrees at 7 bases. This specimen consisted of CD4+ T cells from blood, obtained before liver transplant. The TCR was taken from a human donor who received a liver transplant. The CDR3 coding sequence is TGTGCCAGCAGTGAAGGGACAGGAAGGGTCTACGAGCAGTACTTC. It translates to CASSEGTGRVYEQYF.